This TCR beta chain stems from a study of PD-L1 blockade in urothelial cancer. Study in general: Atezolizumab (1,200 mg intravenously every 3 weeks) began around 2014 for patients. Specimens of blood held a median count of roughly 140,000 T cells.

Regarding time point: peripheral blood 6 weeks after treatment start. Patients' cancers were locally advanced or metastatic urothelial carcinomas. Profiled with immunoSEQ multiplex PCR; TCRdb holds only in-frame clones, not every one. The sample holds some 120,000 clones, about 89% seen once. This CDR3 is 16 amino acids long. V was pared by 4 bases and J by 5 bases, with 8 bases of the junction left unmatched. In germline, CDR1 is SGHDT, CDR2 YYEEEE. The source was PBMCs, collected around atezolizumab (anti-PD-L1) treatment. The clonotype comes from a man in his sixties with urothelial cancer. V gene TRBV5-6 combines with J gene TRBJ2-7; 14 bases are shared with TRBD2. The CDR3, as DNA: TGTGCCAGCAGCCGGACTAGCGGGAGGCCGTTGAACGAGCAGTACTTC. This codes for CASSRTSGRPLNEQYF.